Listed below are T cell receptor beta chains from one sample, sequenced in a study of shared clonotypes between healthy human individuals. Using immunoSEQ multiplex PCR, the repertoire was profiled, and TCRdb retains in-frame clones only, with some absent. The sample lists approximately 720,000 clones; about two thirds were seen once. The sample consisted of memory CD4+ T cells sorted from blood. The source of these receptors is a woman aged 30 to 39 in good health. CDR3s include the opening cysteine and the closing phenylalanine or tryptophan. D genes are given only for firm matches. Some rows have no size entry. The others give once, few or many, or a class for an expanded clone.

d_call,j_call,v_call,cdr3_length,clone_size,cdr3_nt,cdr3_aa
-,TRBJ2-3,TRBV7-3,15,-,TGTGCCAGCAGCTTAGAGGGGTCTAGCACAGATACGCAGTATTTT,CASSLEGSSTDTQYF
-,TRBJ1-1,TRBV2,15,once,TGTGCCAGCAGTCCGAGGGCATCCATGAACACTGAAGCTTTCTTT,CASSPRASMNTEAFF
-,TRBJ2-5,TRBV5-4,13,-,TGTGCCAGCAGAACTAGGGGGGGAGAGACCCAGTACTTC,CASRTRGGETQYF
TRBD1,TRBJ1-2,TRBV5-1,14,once,TGCGCCAGCAGCGTCGGGACAGGGGATTTGGGCTACACCTTC,CASSVGTGDLGYTF
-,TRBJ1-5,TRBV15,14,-,TGTGCCACCAGCGGAGAAGGGGGGAGTCAGCCCCAGCATTTT,CATSGEGGSQPQHF
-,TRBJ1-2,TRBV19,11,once,TGTGCCAGTACAGGGGACTATGGCTACACCTTC,CASTGDYGYTF
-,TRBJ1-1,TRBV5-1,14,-,TGCGCCAGCAGCCTGATTACAGGGAACACTGAAGCTTTCTTT,CASSLITGNTEAFF
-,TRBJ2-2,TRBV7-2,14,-,TGTGCCAGCAGCTCATTCACAGAAGCCGGGGAGCTGTTTTTT,CASSSFTEAGELFF
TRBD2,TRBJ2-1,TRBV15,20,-,TGTGCCACCAGCAGACCTACCGGGACTAGCGGGAGAATTTCCTACAATGAGCAGTTCTTC,CATSRPTGTSGRISYNEQFF
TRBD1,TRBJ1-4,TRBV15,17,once,TGTGCCACCAGCACCGGGACAGGGGGTGTTCTCTCTGAAAAACTGTTTTTT,CATSTGTGGVLSEKLFF
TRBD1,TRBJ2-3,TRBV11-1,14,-,TGTGCCAGCCGCAGGGACAGGGGTGCAGATACGCAGTATTTT,CASRRDRGADTQYF
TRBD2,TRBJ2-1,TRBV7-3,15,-,TGTGCCAGCAGCTTAATAGCGGGATTCGATAATGAGCAGTTCTTC,CASSLIAGFDNEQFF
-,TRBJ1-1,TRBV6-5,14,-,TGTGCCAGCAGTCCCCTCCAGGGGTGGACTGAAGCTTTCTTT,CASSPLQGWTEAFF
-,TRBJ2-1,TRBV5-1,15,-,TGCGCCAGCAGCTTGGGGCAGGAGGGGTACAATGAGCAGTTCTTC,CASSLGQEGYNEQFF
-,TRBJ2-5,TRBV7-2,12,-,TGTGCCAGCAGCCCGTATATGGAGACCCAGTACTTC,CASSPYMETQYF
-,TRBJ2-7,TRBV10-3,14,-,TGTGCCACCGCTAACATTGGGGGCGCCTACGAGCAGTACTTC,CATANIGGAYEQYF
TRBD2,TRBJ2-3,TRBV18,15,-,TGTGCCAGCTCACCCCCCAGCGGGAACACAGATACGCAGTATTTT,CASSPPSGNTDTQYF
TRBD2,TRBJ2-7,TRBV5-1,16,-,TGCGCCAGCAGCTTCCCCTGGACTAGCGGGACGAGCGAGCAGTACTTC,CASSFPWTSGTSEQYF
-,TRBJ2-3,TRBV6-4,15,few,TGTGCCAGCAGTGACCCCCAACGGGGCACAGATACGCAGTATTTT,CASSDPQRGTDTQYF
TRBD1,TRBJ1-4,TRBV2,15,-,TGTGCCGGACGGGACAGGGGGTTTGCTAATGAAAAACTGTTTTTT,CAGRDRGFANEKLFF
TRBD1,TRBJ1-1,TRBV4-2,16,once,TGTGCCAGCAGCCGGGACAGGGGGCTGCTTCGGACTGAAGCTTTCTTT,CASSRDRGLLRTEAFF
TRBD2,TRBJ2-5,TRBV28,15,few,TGTGCCAGCAGTTCGCCAGCGGGAGGGGTGGAGACCCAGTACTTC,CASSSPAGGVETQYF
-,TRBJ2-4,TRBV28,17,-,TGTGCCAGCAGTGTCGTCCGGGGGCCCCGGATTATAAACATTCAGTACTTC,CASSVVRGPRIINIQYF
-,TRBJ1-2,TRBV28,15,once,TGTGCCAGCATAAAACACACCGCCACTAACTATGGCTACACCTTC,CASIKHTATNYGYTF
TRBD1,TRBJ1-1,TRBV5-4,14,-,TGTGCCAGCAGCTTACAGGGGGCGAACACTGAAGCTTTCTTT,CASSLQGANTEAFF
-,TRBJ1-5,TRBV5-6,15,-,TGTGCCAGCAGCCTAACACCTTATAGCAATCAGCCCCAGCATTTT,CASSLTPYSNQPQHF
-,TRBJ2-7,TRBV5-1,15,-,TGCGCCAGCAGCTTGGCGGGCCTTCGAACGGACGAGCAGTACTTC,CASSLAGLRTDEQYF
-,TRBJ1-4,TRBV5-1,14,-,TGCGCCAGCAGCTTGGACAGTACTAATGAAAAACTGTTTTTT,CASSLDSTNEKLFF
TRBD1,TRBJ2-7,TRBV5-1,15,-,TGCGCCAGCAGCATCGGACAGGTAGCCTCCTACGAGCAGTACTTC,CASSIGQVASYEQYF
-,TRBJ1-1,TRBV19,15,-,TGTGCCAGTAGAGCAAACAGTTTAAGCTCCTTAGAAGCTTTCTTT,CASRANSLSSLEAFF
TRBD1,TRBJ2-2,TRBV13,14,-,TGTGCCAGCAGCTTTGGACAGGCGGCCGGGGAGCTGTTTTTT,CASSFGQAAGELFF
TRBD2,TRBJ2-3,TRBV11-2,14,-,TGTGCCAGCAGACGACTAGCGGGAGACGATACGCAGTATTTT,CASRRLAGDDTQYF
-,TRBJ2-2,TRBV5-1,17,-,TGCGCCAGCAGCTTGTTGCCGGGGACTCCGAACACCGGGGAGCTGTTTTTT,CASSLLPGTPNTGELFF
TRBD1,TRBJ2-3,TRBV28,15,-,TGTGCCAGCAGTCTCGGGACAGGGAGCACAGATACGCAGTATTTT,CASSLGTGSTDTQYF
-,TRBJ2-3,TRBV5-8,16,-,TGTGCCAGCAGCTTGTGGAGCGTTTCTAGCACAGATACGCAGTATTTT,CASSLWSVSSTDTQYF
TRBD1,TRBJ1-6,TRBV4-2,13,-,TGTGCCAGCAGCCCGGACAGGGGATCACCCCTCCACTTT,CASSPDRGSPLHF
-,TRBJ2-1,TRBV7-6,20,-,TGTGCCAGCAGCTTACGTGTCGGGAGCGCAGGCTCTGGCTCCTACAATGAGCAGTTCTTC,CASSLRVGSAGSGSYNEQFF
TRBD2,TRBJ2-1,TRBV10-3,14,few,TGTGCCACCAAGGGACTAGCGGACTACAATGAGCAGTTCTTC,CATKGLADYNEQFF
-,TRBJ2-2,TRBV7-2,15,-,TGTGCCAGCAGTGTACTAGATGTAAACACCGGGGAGCTGTTTTTT,CASSVLDVNTGELFF
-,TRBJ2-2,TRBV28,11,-,TGTGCCAGCAGTTTTACCGGGGAGCTGTTTTTT,CASSFTGELFF